Listed here are 19 T cell receptor beta chains from one sample, sequenced in a study of T cells in tuberculosis. The time point: new active TB diagnosis, blood taken before or within 7 days of starting treatment. Generated by immunoSEQ multiplex PCR, the TCRdb table keeps only in-frame clones and is missing some. The sample yields under 35,000 clones, just over 90% seen once. This material consisted of PBMCs, taken at tuberculosis diagnosis. Source of these receptors: an adult with tuberculosis. Some clones in this sample may be carry-over from other donors' samples.

The chain uses TRBV2 and TRBJ1-2, with 7 positions matching TRBD1. Germline V gene sequence: CDR1 SNHLY, CDR2 FYNNEI. V gave up 8 bases and J gave up 7 bases; unmatched junction bases: 10. This CDR3 contains 13 residues. The CDR3 loop is CASQLQGVGGYTF. DNA of the CDR3: TGTGCCAGCCAGCTCCAGGGGGTGGGTGGCTACACCTTC.

The chain uses TRBV19 and TRBJ2-3; perhaps TRBD1 as D (6 bases). Germline CDR1 and CDR2: LNHDA and SQIVND (reference sequence). The CDR3 consists of 20 residues. The V gene lost 2 bases and the J gene lost 0 bases, with 24 bases spanning the gap. CDR3: CASSIQGRRSPLPSTDTQYF. DNA for the CDR3: TGTGCCAGTAGTATACAGGGGCGAAGGAGTCCCCTTCCTAGCACAGATACGCAGTATTTT.

This chain links TRBV5-1 with TRBJ1-1, with TRBD1 as a possible D gene (5 bases). The CDR3 length is 14 residues. V was trimmed by 3 bases and J by 1 base, leaving 10 bases between them. The germline gives CDR1 SGHRS, CDR2 YFSETQ. The DNA of the CDR3 is TGCGCCAGCAGCTCCTCCAGGGAGAACACTGAAGCTTTCTTT. Its protein product is CASSSSRENTEAFF.

V usage is TRBV7-9 and J usage is TRBJ2-1, with 11 bases fitting TRBD2. J gave up 3 bases and V 5 bases, and 3 bases lay outside the gene matches. The CDR3 has 15 residues. Germline V gene data show CDR1 as SEHNR and CDR2 as FQNEAQ (reference sequence). The chain's CDR3 is CASSLGTSGYNEQFF. In DNA form, the CDR3 reads TGTGCCAGCAGCCTCGGGACTAGCGGCTACAATGAGCAGTTCTTC.

This clone has just one count. V and J are TRBV18 and TRBJ1-3; 8 bases fit TRBD1. The CDR3 runs 15 residues. The V gene end was trimmed by 3 bases and the J gene end by 2 bases; junction bases not matched to a gene: 3. Germline V gene sequence: CDR1 KGHSH, CDR2 LQKENI. In DNA, the CDR3 is TGTGCCAGCTCACCGAGACAGGGGACTGGAAACACCATATATTTT. It yields the protein CASSPRQGTGNTIYF.

The V call is TRBV7-8, the J call TRBJ2-7, with TRBD1 matching 9 bases. This CDR3 spans 16 amino acids. The germline CDR1 and CDR2 sequences are SGHVS and FQNEAQ. The J segment lost 1 base and the V segment lost 1 base, leaving 5 bases of the junction unmatched. The CDR3 reads CASSLVGQGLSYEQYF. The CDR3 DNA reads TGTGCCAGCAGCTTAGTAGGACAGGGGTTATCCTACGAGCAGTACTTC.

CDR3 amino acids: CAWSVFQGGQPQHF. As DNA, the CDR3 is TGTGCCTGGAGTGTATTCCAGGGTGGACAGCCCCAGCATTTT. The chain couples TRBV30 to TRBJ1-5, with a tentative D call TRBD1 (5 bases). Germline CDR1 and CDR2: GTSNPN and SVGIG (reference sequence). CDR3 size: 14 residues. The V gene lost 0 bases and the J gene lost 7 bases, with 13 bases spanning the gap.

CDR3 loop: CASNRVGNEQYF. CDR3 nucleotides: TGTGCCAGCAACAGGGTAGGAAACGAGCAGTACTTC. This rearrangement joins TRBV7-9 to TRBJ2-7, with D possibly being TRBD1 (6 bases). This CDR3 has 12 residues. Germline V gene lookup returns CDR1 SEHNR and CDR2 FQNEAQ (reference sequence). Trimming shortened V by 7 bases and J by 5 bases, and 12 bases separated the two germline ends.

This sequence joins TRBV7-2 and TRBJ2-3; 8 bases are a match to TRBD1. This CDR3 has 15 amino acids. J was trimmed by 1 base and V by 4 bases; bases with no gene match: 4. In germline, CDR1 is SGHTA, CDR2 FQGNSA. CDR3 sequence: CASSSGQGRTDTQYF. CDR3 sequence (DNA): TGTGCCAGCAGCTCAGGACAGGGCCGCACAGATACGCAGTATTTT.

This clone was seen a few times. The genes are TRBV6-5 and TRBJ1-2, with TRBD1 identical over 8 bases. The V segment lost 6 bases and the J segment 4 bases; nucleotides outside the gene matches: 4. The length of the CDR3 is 13 residues. Germline assignment: CDR1 MNHEY and CDR2 SVGAGI. CDR3 region: CASRNGQGYGYTF. The CDR3 region has the DNA TGTGCCAGCAGGAACGGACAGGGCTATGGCTACACCTTC.

V gene TRBV19 combines with J gene TRBJ2-3, with D possibly being TRBD1 (5 bases). CDR1 is LNHDA and CDR2 is SQIVND in the germline V gene (reference sequence). CDR3 size: 13 residues. V was trimmed by 3 bases and J by 4 bases, leaving 8 bases between them. CDR3 amino acids: CASSIQGPDTQYF. The CDR3 DNA sequence: TGTGCCAGTAGTATTCAGGGCCCAGATACGCAGTATTTT. Drawing the rest from reference TRBV19 and TRBJ2-3, the complete variable domain is DGGITQSPKYLFRKEGQNVTLSCEQNLNHDAMYWYRQDPGQGLRLIYYSQIVNDFQKGDIAEGYSVSREKKESFPLTVTSAQKNPTAFYLCASSIQGPDTQYFGPGTRLTVL.

In its sample, this clone was seen a few times. V gene TRBV2 combines with J gene TRBJ2-7; 7 bases align to TRBD1. Germline V gene data show CDR1 as SNHLY and CDR2 as FYNNEI. V was pared by 4 bases and J by 4 bases, with 1 base of the junction left unmatched. The CDR3 runs to 12 residues. CDR3 nucleotides: TGTGCCAGCAGTGGACAGGGTTACGAGCAGTACTTC. Its translation is CASSGQGYEQYF.

V usage is TRBV29-1 and J usage is TRBJ2-4; 13 bases match TRBD2. The CDR3 is 15 residues long. Trimming took 4 bases from V and 9 from J; bases not matched to a gene: 9. Germline V gene data show CDR1 as SQVTM and CDR2 as ANQGSEA. The CDR3 DNA reads TGCAGCGTTGTTGTAGGGGGACTAGCGGGGAGCATTCAGTACTTC. Protein product: CSVVVGGLAGSIQYF.

The chain recombines TRBV29-1 with TRBJ1-2; 7 nucleotides agree with TRBD1. Losses at the gene ends were 4 bases for V and 7 bases for J; bases not matched to a gene: 9. Germline V gene sequence: CDR1 SQVTM, CDR2 ANQGSEA. The CDR3 runs 13 residues. The CDR3, as DNA: TGCAGCGTTGCTAGAGACAGGGAGGCTGGCTACACCTTC. It is translated as CSVARDREAGYTF.

The chain carries TRBV7-9 and TRBJ1-4, with 8 nucleotides matching TRBD1. CDR1 and CDR2 (germline): SEHNR, FQNEAQ (reference sequence). The CDR3 has 16 amino acids. Trimming at V came to 5 bases and at J to 5 bases, leaving 10 bases not matched to a gene. The CDR3 loop reads CASSLDTGGVNEKLFF. The DNA of the CDR3 is TGTGCCAGCAGCCTAGACACAGGGGGGGTAAATGAAAAACTGTTTTTT. Based on the CDR3 plus reference TRBV7-9 and TRBJ1-4, the full variable domain is DTGVSQNPRHKITKRGQNVTFRCDPISEHNRLYWYRQTLGQGPEFLTYFQNEAQLEKSRLLSDRFSAERPKGSFSTLEIQRTEQGDSAMYLCASSLDTGGVNEKLFFGSGTQLSVL.

The chain joins TRBV18 to TRBJ2-2, with TRBD2 matching 8 bases. The ends lost 3 bases at V and 7 bases at J; junction bases unmatched: 16. The CDR3 runs 18 residues. Looked up from germline, CDR1 is KGHSH and CDR2 is LQKENI. The CDR3 is CASSPLPRPGGNIGELFF. The CDR3 DNA sequence: TGTGCCAGCTCACCCCTCCCGCGGCCGGGGGGGAATATCGGGGAGCTGTTTTTT.

J is TRBJ1-1 and V is TRBV9; tentatively, D is TRBD1 (6 bases). Germline-derived CDR1 and CDR2 are SGDLS and YYNGEE. V shed 3 bases and J shed 4 bases, with 19 bases lying between them. The CDR3 sequence is 16 residues long. The CDR3 here is CASSAGVTAGVTEAFF. The CDR3 DNA reads TGTGCCAGCAGCGCCGGAGTCACGGCAGGGGTCACTGAAGCTTTCTTT.

The chain links TRBV23-1 to TRBJ2-7; D possibly corresponds to TRBD1 (8 bases). TRBV23-1 is an ORF for which the function is uncertain. Trimming removed 2 bases from V and 3 bases from J, with 20 bases in between. The CDR3 covers 17 residues. CDR3 nucleotide sequence: TGCGCCAGCAGTCAAAGGATAACAGGGGGAGGGATCTACGAGCAGTACTTC. Its protein is CASSQRITGGGIYEQYF.

The CDR3 region has the DNA TGTGCCAGCAGCTCCGACCGGGGGTCTGGGGCCAACGTCCTGACTTTC. Translation: CASSSDRGSGANVLTF. The chain uses TRBV5-6 and TRBJ2-6, with D perhaps matching TRBD2 (6 bases). Germline loops: CDR1 SGHDT, CDR2 YYEEEE. V was pared by 3 bases and J by 1 base, with 11 bases between. The CDR3 loop spans 16 amino acids.